Listed below are T cell receptor beta chains from one sample, sequenced in a study of T-cell memory formation after mild COVID-19. TCRdb re-called the 5' RACE reads with MiXCR, one entry per CDR3 protein. This sample yields over 10,000 distinct CDR3 sequences, of which 9.5% to 15% are seen a single time; 40% to 60% belongs to the top ten. Input material: PBMCs or a T cell subset sorted from them (not recorded which). These TCRs come from an adult woman who had mild COVID-19 (a few samples of this study predate the infection). Cell type and time point are not known. Both conserved end residues are part of each CDR3. Each record gives: V gene, J gene, clone size, D gene, CDR3 DNA, CDR3 protein. A D gene is named only where the DNA matches it firmly. Part of the rows lack a size; the others show once, few, many or a class for expanded clones.

TRBV7-6	TRBJ2-7	NA	NA	TGTGCCAGCAGCCCCTCGCAGGTCTCCTACGAGCAGTACTTC	CASSPSQVSYEQYF
TRBV24-1	TRBJ2-2	many	NA	TGTGCCACCAGTGAGCCTACAGGTTTACACACCGGGGAGCTGTTTTTT	CATSEPTGLHTGELFF
TRBV9	TRBJ2-3	NA	TRBD2	TGTGCCAGCAGCGAAACTGGGACTAGCGGGAGCTTGGCAGATACGCAGTATTTT	CASSETGTSGSLADTQYF
TRBV3-1	TRBJ2-7	many	NA	TGTGCCAGCAGCCAACGAGGGCGGAGCTCCTACGAGCAGTACTTC	CASSQRGRSSYEQYF
TRBV5-6	TRBJ1-2	many	NA	TGTGCCAGCAGCATGGGGGCCACAGGGCTCTATGGCTACACCTTC	CASSMGATGLYGYTF
TRBV12-3/TRBV12-4	TRBJ2-1	many	NA	TGTGCCAGCAGTTTCGTCAGAGGACACTCCTACAATGAGCAGTTCTTC	CASSFVRGHSYNEQFF
TRBV7-9	TRBJ2-1	few	TRBD1	TGTGCCAGCCAAGGACAGGGGGCTTACAATGAGCAGTTCTTC	CASQGQGAYNEQFF
TRBV9	TRBJ2-1	many	TRBD2	TGTGCCAGCAGCGTAGCAGTAGCGGGAGTGTTTTACAATGAGCAGTTCTTC	CASSVAVAGVFYNEQFF
TRBV29-1	TRBJ2-1	many	TRBD1	TGCAGCGGGGGGACAGGGAGTACCTACAATGAGCAGTTCTTC	CSGGTGSTYNEQFF
TRBV7-2	TRBJ1-2	NA	NA	TGTGCCAGCAGCAACCGGGACAAGGGGCGGGATGGCTACACCTTC	CASSNRDKGRDGYTF
TRBV9	TRBJ2-1	many	TRBD2	TGTGCCAGCAGCGTATCCGGACTAGCGGGATACAATGAGCAGTTCTTC	CASSVSGLAGYNEQFF